This T cell receptor (beta chain) was identified during a study of early T cells in non-severe SARS-CoV-2 infection. Study-wide background: With bulk RNA from unsorted whole blood as input, sequencing yielded unpaired chains. General study results and limits: Anti-spike CD8 responses were favored in VDJdb matching, and private and CD4 specificities were missed.

There are 16 residues in the CDR3. Germline CDR1 and CDR2: MNHEY and SVGEGT. V shed 0 bases and J 8 bases; nucleotides not matched to a gene: 12. Individual cDNA molecules were tagged with unique molecular identifiers, the study reported. Via MiXCR, TCRdb re-called the 5' RACE reads, giving one row per CDR3 protein. There are under 65,000 distinct CDR3 sequences in the sample; around 11% occur only once, and 9.1% lies in the top ten. This clonotype was seen more than once but under ten times. As yet, its antigen is unknown. What was sequenced was whole blood. This TCR derives from an adult who was a healthcare worker with PCR-confirmed SARS-CoV-2 infection or an uninfected control (not recorded which). The V call is TRBV6-2 or TRBV6-3, the J call TRBJ1-2; 7 bases are a match to TRBD1. The CDR3 DNA follows: TGTGCCAGCAGTTACTCTCCGACAGGGCCTATCCCGGGCTACACCTTC. This codes for CASSYSPTGPIPGYTF.